This record covers a single T cell receptor beta chain. Its recognized antigen is unknown. Within one base of it there is no much larger clone, and no base qualities were kept. This specimen belongs to a study of blood T cell repertoires in COVID-19 (dated by TCRdb to the early 2020s). About the full investigation: Collaborator samples came from the United States, Italy and Spain and covered acute and convalescent phases of COVID-19. Samples were obtained from the ongoing ImmuneRACE study (first 160 participants) and from some 1,300 subjects provided by 6 global collaborators. The repertoires were released in a freely available public database meant as a resource for research on the immune response to SARS-CoV-2. A de-identified subject ID, COVID-19 status, age in years and sex were almost always included in the sample metadata. Where HLA class I and class II types were available, the types were taken from metadata supplied by the sample provider, not from assay-based typing. The prospective study material was composed of cDNA or gDNA derived from T cells, B-cell-depleted T cells, or PBMCs. The dataset comprised deeply sampled blood TCRbeta repertoires from subjects exposed to, actively infected with, or recovered from COVID-19.

Based on the germline V gene, the CDR1 and CDR2 sequences are SNHLY and FYNNEI. The CDR3, cysteine through phenylalanine, is 14 amino acids long. The kept DNA is CDR3 alone, 42 bases in frame from the first base. Trimming at the junction amounts to 3 bases on V and 4 bases on J, and the germline ends lie 13 bases apart. TCRbeta CDR3 regions were amplified from genomic DNA by means of the immunoSEQ Assay, a bias-controlled multiplex PCR. In the original analysis: Nucleated cell counts per sample were estimated from amplification of reference gene primers within the assay. To quantify the absolute abundance of each unique TCRbeta CDR3 rearrangement, sequence reads were collapsed and filtered. For each sample, productive Simpson clonality was calculated as the square root of Simpson's diversity index over productive rearrangements. Imported from immuneACCESS, the table was reduced by TCRdb to in-frame sequences with V and J called. These copies leave out some clones; in studies compared against another copy, an unresolved V gene accounts for under half, and the cause of the remainder is not known. V, J and clone size are those of that table, while D and trimming were read from the DNA. The table for this sample lists some 110,000 clones; 70% to 85% of them were counted only once. The ten largest account for about 5% of the sample.

Findings and caveats that apply to the study as a whole: How much clinical and demographic metadata was included differed by source and by participant, and the metadata was provided uncurated.

The collaborating institutions used their own protocols to collect whole blood in K2EDTA tubes. For TCRbeta analysis, collaborators shipped samples as frozen whole blood, isolated PBMCs, or DNA extracted from either of those sample types. The chain is encoded by TRBV2 joined to TRBJ2-7; 5 matching bases give a weak D call of TRBD2. The TCR originated in a woman in her sixties or seventies with acute or convalescent COVID-19. Source material: peripheral blood. The CDR3 here reads CASSDRRTAYEQYF. The nucleotides are TGTGCCAGCAGTGATCGACGGACTGCATACGAGCAGTACTTC.